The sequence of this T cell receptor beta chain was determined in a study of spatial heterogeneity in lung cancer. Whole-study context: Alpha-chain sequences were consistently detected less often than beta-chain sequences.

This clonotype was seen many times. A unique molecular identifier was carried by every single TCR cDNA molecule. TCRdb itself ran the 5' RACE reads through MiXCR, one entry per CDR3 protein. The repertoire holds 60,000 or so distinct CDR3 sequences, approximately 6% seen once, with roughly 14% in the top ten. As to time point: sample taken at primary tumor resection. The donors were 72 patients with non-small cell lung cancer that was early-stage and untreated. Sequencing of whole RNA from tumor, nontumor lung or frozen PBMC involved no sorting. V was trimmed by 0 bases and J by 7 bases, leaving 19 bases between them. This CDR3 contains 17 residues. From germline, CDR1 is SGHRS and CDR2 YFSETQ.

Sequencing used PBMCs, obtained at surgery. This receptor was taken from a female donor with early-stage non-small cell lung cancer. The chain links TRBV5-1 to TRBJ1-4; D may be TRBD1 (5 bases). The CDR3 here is CASSLAGGRQGGEKLFF. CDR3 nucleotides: TGCGCCAGCAGCTTGGCCGGTGGTCGCCAGGGAGGTGAAAAACTGTTTTTT.